This T cell receptor (beta chain) was identified in a study of blood T cell repertoires in COVID-19. Looking at the study overall: Acute and convalescent COVID-19 specimens originated in the United States, Italy and Spain. Nucleic acid was either cDNA or gDNA, and it came from T cells, B-cell-depleted T cells, or PBMCs.

Seattle researchers signed up patients amid active infection and tracked them longitudinally. The protocol was immunoSEQ multiplex PCR, while the TCRdb copy is restricted to in-frame clones and leaves out a portion. The sample includes 200,000 to 250,000 clones, roughly four fifths of them seen just once. A word on this clone: This sample includes further DNA sequences coding for the same CDR3.

CDR1 and CDR2 (germline): KGHSH, LQKENI. V was trimmed by 5 bases and J by 5 bases, leaving 6 bases between them. The CDR3 spans 11 residues. The J gene is TRBJ2-5, the V gene TRBV18; D gene ambiguous. Sequenced input: peripheral blood. The sequence was obtained from a woman of 80 years or more with COVID-19, enrolled during active disease. CDR3: CASSSGETQYF. The CDR3 nucleotides are TGTGCCAGCTCATCCGGGGAGACCCAGTACTTC.